Listed here are 4 T cell receptor beta chains from one sample, sequenced in a study of human T cells and chemical hapten exposure. TCRdb called the RACE reads again in MiXCR, with one record for every CDR3 protein. The sample includes 250,000 or so distinct CDR3 sequences, approximately 8.4% of them seen just once. The sample's time point: pre-sensitization, week 0. Treatment meaning: therapeutic diphenylcyclopropenone sensitization with weekly scalp DPC. Sequences were derived from whole blood, sampled in connection with sensitization to the hapten diphenylcyclopropenone (DPC). These receptors were taken from a middle-aged woman with alopecia areata. Some clones in this sample may be carry-over from other donors' samples.

The V call is TRBV6-1, the J call TRBJ2-1, with D perhaps matching TRBD2 (5 bases). CDR1 is MNHNS and CDR2 is SASEGT in the germline V gene. The V and J ends lost 0 bases and 8 bases respectively, with 5 bases between them. The CDR3 is 12 amino acids. The chain's CDR3 is CASSEAGDEQFF. DNA of the CDR3: TGTGCCAGCAGTGAAGCGGGAGATGAGCAGTTCTTC.

This clonotype was found a few times. This chain connects TRBV13 to TRBJ2-7; the D gene could be TRBD1 or TRBD2 (5 bases each). V was shortened by 5 bases and J by 0 bases, with 11 bases between the two germline ends. This CDR3 is 14 amino acids long. CDR1 and CDR2 (germline): PRHDT, FYEKMQ (reference sequence). CDR3 amino acids: CASSHKGSSYEQYF. The CDR3 DNA is TGTGCCAGCAGCCACAAGGGGAGCTCCTACGAGCAGTACTTC.

This clonotype was counted between two and nine times. The chain couples TRBV29-1 to TRBJ2-3; D gene uncertain. The length of the CDR3 is 11 residues. CDR1 is SQVTM, CDR2 ANQGSEA, per germline. The CDR3 DNA is TGCAGTGGGGTTCGAGCAGATACGCAGTATTTT. Translated, it gives CSGVRADTQYF.

The table lists this clonotype with a few counts. The chain is built from TRBV29-1 and TRBJ2-7; D is perhaps TRBD1 or TRBD2 (5 bases each). The CDR3 has 13 amino acids. Trimming removed 3 bases at V and 2 bases at J, with 11 bases between. CDR1 and CDR2 from the germline V gene are SQVTM and ANQGSEA. Here the CDR3 reads CSVDPWGTYEQYF. CDR3 in DNA: TGCAGCGTTGACCCCTGGGGGACCTACGAGCAGTACTTC.